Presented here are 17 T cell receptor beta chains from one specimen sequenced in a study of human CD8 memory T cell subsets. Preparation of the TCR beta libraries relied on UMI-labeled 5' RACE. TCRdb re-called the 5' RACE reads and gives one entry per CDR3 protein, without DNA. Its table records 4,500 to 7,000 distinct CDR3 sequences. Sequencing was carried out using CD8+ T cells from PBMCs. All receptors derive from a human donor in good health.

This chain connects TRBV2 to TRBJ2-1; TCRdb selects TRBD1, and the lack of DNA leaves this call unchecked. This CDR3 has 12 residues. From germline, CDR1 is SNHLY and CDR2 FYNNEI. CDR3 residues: CASPAGPNEQFF.

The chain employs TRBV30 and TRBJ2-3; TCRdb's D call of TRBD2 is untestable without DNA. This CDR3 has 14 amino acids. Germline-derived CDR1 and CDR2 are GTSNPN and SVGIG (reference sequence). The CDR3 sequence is CAWTGGGSTDTQYF.

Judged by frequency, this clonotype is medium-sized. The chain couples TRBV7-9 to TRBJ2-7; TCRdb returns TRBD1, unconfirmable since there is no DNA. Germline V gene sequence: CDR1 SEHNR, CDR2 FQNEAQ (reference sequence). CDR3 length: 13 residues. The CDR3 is CASSLAVAREQYF. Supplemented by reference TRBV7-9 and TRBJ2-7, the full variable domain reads DTGVSQNPRHKITKRGQNVTFRCDPISEHNRLYWYRQTLGQGPEFLTYFQNEAQLEKSRLLSDRFSAERPKGSFSTLEIQRTEQGDSAMYLCASSLAVAREQYFGPGTRLTVT.

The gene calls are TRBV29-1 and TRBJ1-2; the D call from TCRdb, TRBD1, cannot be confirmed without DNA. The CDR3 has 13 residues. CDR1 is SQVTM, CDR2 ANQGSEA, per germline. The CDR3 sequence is CSVERETHYGYTF.

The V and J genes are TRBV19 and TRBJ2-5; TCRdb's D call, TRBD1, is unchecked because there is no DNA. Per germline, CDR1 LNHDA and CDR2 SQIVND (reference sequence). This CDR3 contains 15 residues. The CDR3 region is CASSGGSRGEETQYF.

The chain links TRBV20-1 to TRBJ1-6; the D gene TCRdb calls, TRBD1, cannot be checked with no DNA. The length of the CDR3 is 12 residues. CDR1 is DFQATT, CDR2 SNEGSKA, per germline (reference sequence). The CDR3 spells CSARARGEPLHF.

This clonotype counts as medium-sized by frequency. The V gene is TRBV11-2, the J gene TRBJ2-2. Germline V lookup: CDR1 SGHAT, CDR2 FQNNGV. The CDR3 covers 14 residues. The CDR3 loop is CASSRRGNTGELFF.

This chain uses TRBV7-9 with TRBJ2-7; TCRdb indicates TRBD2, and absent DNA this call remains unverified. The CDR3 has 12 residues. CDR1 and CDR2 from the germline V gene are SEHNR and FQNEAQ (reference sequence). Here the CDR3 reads CASSSGRDEQYF.

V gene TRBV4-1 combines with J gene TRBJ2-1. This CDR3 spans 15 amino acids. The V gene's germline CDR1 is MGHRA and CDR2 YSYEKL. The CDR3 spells CASSQGGNGYNEQFF.

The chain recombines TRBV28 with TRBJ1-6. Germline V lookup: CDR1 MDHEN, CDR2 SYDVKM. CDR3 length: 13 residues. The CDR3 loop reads CASTGGYNSPLHF.

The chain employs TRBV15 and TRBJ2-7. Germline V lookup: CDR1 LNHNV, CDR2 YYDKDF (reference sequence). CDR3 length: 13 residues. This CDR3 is CATSPQGTYEQYF.

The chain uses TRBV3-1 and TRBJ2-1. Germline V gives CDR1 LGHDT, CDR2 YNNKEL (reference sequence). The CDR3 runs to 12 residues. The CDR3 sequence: CASSQDAAEQFF.

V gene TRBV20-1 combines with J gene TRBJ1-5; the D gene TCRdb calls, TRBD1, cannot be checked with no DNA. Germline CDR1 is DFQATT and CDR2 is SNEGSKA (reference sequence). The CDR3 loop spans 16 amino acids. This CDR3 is CSARDYVEGAHQPQHF.

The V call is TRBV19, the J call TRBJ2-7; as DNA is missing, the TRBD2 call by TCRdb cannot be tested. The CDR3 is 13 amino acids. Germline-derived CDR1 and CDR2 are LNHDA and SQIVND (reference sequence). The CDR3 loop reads CASKGGLAVEQYF.

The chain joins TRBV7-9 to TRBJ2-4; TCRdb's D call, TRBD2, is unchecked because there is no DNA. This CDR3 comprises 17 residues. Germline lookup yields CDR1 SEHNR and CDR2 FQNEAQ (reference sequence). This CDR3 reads CASSPQQGGEAKNIQYF.

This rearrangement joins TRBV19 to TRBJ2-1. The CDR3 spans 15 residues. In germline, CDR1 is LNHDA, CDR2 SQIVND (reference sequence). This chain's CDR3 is CASSLPSTSYNEQFF.

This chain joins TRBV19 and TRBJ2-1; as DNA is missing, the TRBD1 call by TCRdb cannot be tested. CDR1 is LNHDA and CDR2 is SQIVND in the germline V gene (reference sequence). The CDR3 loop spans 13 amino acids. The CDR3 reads CASSIAPRGEQFF.